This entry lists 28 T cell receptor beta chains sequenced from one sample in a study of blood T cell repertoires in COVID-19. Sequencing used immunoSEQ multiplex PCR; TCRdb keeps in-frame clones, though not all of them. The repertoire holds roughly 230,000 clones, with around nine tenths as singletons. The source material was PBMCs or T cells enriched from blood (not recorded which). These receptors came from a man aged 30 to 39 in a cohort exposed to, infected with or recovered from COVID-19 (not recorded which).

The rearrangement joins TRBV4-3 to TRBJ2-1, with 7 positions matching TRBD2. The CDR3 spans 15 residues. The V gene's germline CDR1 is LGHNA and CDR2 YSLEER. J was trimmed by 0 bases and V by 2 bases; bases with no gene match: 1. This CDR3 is CASSQLAVSYNEQFF. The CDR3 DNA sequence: TGCGCCAGCAGCCAACTAGCGGTCTCCTACAATGAGCAGTTCTTC.

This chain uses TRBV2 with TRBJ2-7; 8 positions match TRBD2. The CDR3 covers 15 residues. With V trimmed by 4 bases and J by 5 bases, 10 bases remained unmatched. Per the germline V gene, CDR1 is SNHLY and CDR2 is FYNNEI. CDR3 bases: TGTGCCAGCAGTGCTTTGGGACTAGTGGGAAACGAGCAGTACTTC. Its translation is CASSALGLVGNEQYF.

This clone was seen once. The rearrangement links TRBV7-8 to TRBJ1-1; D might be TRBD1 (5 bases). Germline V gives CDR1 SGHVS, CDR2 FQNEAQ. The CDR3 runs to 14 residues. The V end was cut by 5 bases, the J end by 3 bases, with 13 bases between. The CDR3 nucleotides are TGTGCCAGCAGCGGAGGGGCAGGGCACACTGAAGCTTTCTTT. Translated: CASSGGAGHTEAFF.

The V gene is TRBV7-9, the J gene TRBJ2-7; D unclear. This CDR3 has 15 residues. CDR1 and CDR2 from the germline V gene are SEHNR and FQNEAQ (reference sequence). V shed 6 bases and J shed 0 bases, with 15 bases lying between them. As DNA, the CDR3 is TGTGCCAGCAGTCATAGAGCTACTGACTCCTACGAGCAGTACTTC. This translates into CASSHRATDSYEQYF.

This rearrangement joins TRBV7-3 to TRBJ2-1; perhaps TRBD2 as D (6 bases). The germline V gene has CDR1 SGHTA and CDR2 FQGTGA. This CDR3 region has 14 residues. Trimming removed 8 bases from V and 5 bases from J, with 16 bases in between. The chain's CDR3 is CASSWRGINNEQFF. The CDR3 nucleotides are TGTGCCAGCTCTTGGCGGGGTATTAACAATGAGCAGTTCTTC. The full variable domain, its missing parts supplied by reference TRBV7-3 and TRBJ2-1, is GAGVSQTPSNKVTEKGKYVELRCDPISGHTALYWYRQSLGQGPEFLIYFQGTGAADDSGLPNDRFFAVRPEGSVSTLKIQRTERGDSAVYLCASSWRGINNEQFFGPGTRLTVL.

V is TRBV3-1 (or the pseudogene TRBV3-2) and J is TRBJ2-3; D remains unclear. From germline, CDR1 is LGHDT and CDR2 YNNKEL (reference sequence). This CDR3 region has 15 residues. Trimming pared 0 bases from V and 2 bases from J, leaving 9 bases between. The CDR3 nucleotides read TGTGCCAGCAGCCAAGATAGCCAGTACACAGATACGCAGTATTTT. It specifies CASSQDSQYTDTQYF.

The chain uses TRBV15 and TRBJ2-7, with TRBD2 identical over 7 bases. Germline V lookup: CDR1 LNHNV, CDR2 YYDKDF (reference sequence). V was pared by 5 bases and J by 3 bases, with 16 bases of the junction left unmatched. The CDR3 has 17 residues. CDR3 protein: CATSPARGGSAGYEQYF. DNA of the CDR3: TGTGCCACCAGCCCCGCGAGGGGAGGGTCCGCCGGCTACGAGCAGTACTTC.

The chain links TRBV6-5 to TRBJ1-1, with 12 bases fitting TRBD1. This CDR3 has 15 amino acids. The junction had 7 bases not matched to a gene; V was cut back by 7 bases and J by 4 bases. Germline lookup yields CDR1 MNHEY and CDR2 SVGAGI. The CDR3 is CASTGTGGWGTEAFF. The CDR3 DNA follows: TGTGCCAGCACCGGGACAGGGGGCTGGGGCACTGAAGCTTTCTTT.

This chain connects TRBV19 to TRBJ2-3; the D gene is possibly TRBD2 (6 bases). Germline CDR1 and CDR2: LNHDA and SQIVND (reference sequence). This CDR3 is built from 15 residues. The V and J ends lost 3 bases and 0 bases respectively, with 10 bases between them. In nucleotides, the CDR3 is TGTGCCAGTAGTATTGAGGCGGGGAGCACAGATACGCAGTATTTT. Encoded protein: CASSIEAGSTDTQYF.

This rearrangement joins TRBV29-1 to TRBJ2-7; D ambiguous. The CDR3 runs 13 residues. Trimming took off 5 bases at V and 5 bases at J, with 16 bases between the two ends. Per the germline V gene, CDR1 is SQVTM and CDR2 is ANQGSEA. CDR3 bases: TGCAGCGTTTATGGCGGAGCTCCTCACGAGCAGTACTTC. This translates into CSVYGGAPHEQYF.

CDR3 in DNA: TGTGCCAGCAGTGACTCGGGTAGCGAGGCCACCGGGGAGCTGTTTTTT. Amino acids: CASSDSGSEATGELFF. The genes are TRBV6-4 and TRBJ2-2; possibly TRBD2 for D (5 bases). The V end lost 0 bases, the J end lost 4 bases, and 12 bases lay between the germline ends. Germline V gives CDR1 MRHNA, CDR2 SNTAGT. The CDR3 spans 16 residues.

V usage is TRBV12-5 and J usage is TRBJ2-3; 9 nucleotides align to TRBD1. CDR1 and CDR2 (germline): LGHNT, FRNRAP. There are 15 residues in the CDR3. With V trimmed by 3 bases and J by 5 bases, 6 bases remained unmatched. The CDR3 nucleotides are TGTGCTAGTGGTTTCGGGACAGGGATCGAAGATACGCAGTATTTT. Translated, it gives CASGFGTGIEDTQYF.

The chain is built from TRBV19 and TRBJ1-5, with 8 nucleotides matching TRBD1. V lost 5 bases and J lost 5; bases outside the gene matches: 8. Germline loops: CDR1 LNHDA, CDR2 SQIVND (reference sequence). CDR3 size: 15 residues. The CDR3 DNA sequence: TGTGCCAGTAGTCCCCTGGACAGGGCCGATCAGCCCCAGCATTTT. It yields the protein CASSPLDRADQPQHF.

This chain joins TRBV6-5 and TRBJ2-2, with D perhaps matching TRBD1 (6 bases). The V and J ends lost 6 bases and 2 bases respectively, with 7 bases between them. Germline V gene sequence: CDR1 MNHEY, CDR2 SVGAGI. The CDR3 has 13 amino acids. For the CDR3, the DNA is TGTGCCAGCAGCAGGGGTAACACCGGGGAGCTGTTTTTT. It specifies CASSRGNTGELFF.

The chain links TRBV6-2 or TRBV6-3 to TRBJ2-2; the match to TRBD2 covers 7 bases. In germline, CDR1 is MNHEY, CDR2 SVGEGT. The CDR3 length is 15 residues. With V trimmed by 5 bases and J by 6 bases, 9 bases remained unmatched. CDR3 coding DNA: TGTGCCAGCAGTACGACTAGCTTGGGGCCCGGGGAGCTGTTTTTT. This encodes CASSTTSLGPGELFF.

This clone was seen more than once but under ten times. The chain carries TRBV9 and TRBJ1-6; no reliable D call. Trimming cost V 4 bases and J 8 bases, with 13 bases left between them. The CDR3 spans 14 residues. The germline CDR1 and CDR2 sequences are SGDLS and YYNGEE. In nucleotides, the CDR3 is TGTGCCAGCAGCCCGACCCCGGCGGATTCACCCCTCCACTTT. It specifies CASSPTPADSPLHF.

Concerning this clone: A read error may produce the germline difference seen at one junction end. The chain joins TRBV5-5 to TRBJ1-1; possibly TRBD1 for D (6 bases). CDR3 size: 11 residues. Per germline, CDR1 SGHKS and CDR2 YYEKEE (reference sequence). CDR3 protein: CASSLAQGPRF. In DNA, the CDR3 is TGTGCCAGCAGCTTGGCCCAGGGGCCCCGCTTT.

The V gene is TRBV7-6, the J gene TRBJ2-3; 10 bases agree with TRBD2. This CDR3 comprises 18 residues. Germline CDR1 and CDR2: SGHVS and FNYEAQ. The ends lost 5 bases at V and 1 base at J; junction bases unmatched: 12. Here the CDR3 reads CASSGAGGPSFGTDTQYF. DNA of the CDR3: TGTGCCAGCAGCGGAGCGGGAGGGCCGTCTTTCGGCACAGATACGCAGTATTTT.

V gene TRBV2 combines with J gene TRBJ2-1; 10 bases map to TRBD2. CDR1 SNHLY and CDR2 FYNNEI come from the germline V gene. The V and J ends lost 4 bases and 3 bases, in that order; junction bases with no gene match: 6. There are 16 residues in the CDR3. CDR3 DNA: TGTGCCAGCAGTGTAGAACTAGCGGGAATCTACAATGAGCAGTTCTTC. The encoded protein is CASSVELAGIYNEQFF.

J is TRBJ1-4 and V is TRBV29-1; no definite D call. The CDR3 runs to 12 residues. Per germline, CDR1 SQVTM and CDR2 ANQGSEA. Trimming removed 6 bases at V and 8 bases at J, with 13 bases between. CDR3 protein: CSVKVRGEKLFF. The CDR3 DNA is TGCAGCGTCAAAGTCAGAGGAGAAAAACTGTTTTTT.

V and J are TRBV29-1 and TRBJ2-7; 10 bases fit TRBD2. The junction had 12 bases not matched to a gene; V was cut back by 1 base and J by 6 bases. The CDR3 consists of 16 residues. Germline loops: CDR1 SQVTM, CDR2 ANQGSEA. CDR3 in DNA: TGCAGCGTTGAAGGGGTAGGGGCTAGCGGGGGTCTCGAGCAGTACTTC. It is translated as CSVEGVGASGGLEQYF.

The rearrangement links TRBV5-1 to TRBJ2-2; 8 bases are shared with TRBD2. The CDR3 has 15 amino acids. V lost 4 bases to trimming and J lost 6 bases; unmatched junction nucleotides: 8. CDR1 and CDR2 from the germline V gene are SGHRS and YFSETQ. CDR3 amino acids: CASSVLLTSAGELFF. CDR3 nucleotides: TGCGCCAGCAGCGTTCTTTTGACTAGCGCCGGGGAGCTGTTTTTT.

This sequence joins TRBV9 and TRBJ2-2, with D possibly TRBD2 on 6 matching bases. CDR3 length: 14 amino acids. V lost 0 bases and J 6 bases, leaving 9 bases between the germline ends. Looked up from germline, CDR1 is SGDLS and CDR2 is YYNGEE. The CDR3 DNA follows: TGTGCCAGCAGCGTAGGACTAGTTTCCGGGGAGCTGTTTTTT. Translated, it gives CASSVGLVSGELFF.

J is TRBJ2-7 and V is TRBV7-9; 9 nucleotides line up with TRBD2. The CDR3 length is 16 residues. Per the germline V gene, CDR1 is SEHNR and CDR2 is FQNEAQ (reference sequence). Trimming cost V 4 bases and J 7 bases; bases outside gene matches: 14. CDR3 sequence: CASSSVGGRAVGEQYF. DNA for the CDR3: TGTGCCAGCAGCTCGGTAGGCGGGAGGGCCGTAGGTGAGCAGTACTTC. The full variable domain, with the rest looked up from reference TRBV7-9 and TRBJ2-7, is DTGVSQNPRHKITKRGQNVTFRCDPISEHNRLYWYRQTLGQGPEFLTYFQNEAQLEKSRLLSDRFSAERPKGSFSTLEIQRTEQGDSAMYLCASSSVGGRAVGEQYFGPGTRLTVT.

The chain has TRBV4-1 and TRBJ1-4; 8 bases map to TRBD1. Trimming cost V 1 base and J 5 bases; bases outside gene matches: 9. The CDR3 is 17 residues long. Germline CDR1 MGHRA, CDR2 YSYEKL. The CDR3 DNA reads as TGCGCCAGCAGCCAAGTAAATCTGGGACAGGTGAATGAAAAACTGTTTTTT. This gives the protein CASSQVNLGQVNEKLFF.

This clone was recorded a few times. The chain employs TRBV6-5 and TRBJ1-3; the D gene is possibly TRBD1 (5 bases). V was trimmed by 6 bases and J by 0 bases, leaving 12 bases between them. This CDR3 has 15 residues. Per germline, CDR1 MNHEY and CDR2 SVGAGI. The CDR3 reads CASSLGLNSGNTIYF. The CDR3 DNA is TGTGCCAGCAGCTTGGGACTGAACTCTGGAAACACCATATATTTT.

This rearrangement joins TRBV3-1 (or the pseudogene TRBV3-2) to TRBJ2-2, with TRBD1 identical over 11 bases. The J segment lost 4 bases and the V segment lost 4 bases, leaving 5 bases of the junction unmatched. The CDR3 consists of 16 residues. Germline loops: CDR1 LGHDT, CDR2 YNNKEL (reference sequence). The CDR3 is CASSLRTGGSTGELFF. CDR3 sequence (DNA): TGTGCCAGCAGCCTGAGGACAGGGGGCTCCACCGGGGAGCTGTTTTTT.

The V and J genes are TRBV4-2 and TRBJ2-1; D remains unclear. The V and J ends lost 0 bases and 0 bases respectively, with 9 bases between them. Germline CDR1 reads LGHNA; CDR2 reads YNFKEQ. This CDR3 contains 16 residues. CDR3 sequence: CASSQEMKSSYNEQFF. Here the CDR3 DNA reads TGTGCCAGCAGCCAAGAGATGAAGAGCTCCTACAATGAGCAGTTCTTC.